The rows below give T cell receptor beta chains drawn from one sample of a study of T cell repertoires in cytomegalovirus infection. The antigens these receptors bind are not known. MiXCR was run by TCRdb on the reads, yielding one entry per CDR3 protein. The profile shows a few hundred thousand distinct CDR3 sequences, approximately 46% of them singletons. The material was cultured PBMCs, obtained from culture after CMV antigen stimulation. These receptors were collected from a human donor in good health (CMV status not recorded). Some clones in this sample may be carry-over from other donors' samples. Both conserved end residues are part of each CDR3. D genes are given only for firm matches. Size values are once, few and many counts, or a class for expanded clones, and some rows have none.

clone_size: -; v_call: TRBV4-3; d_call: -; j_call: TRBJ2-4; cdr3_aa: CASSQTDREGYIQYF; cdr3_nt: TGCGCCAGCAGCCAAACAGACAGGGAGGGATACATTCAGTACTTC
clone_size: -; v_call: TRBV2; d_call: -; j_call: TRBJ1-1; cdr3_aa: CASRSRTANTEAFF; cdr3_nt: TGTGCCAGCAGAAGCCGGACGGCGAACACTGAAGCTTTCTTT
clone_size: few; v_call: TRBV7-2; d_call: TRBD1; j_call: TRBJ1-2; cdr3_aa: CASSLDRTGDNYGYTF; cdr3_nt: TGTGCCAGCAGCTTAGATCGGACAGGCGATAACTATGGCTACACCTTC
clone_size: few; v_call: TRBV28; d_call: -; j_call: TRBJ2-5; cdr3_aa: CASSFDSLAATAQYF; cdr3_nt: TGTGCCAGCAGTTTTGACAGCTTAGCCGCGACGGCCCAGTACTTC
clone_size: few; v_call: TRBV7-8; d_call: -; j_call: TRBJ1-5; cdr3_aa: CASSLQISNQPQHF; cdr3_nt: TGTGCCAGCAGCTTACAGATTAGCAATCAGCCCCAGCATTTT
clone_size: once; v_call: TRBV6-6; d_call: -; j_call: TRBJ1-5; cdr3_aa: CASSRSPAYNSNQPQHF; cdr3_nt: TGTGCCAGCAGTAGATCTCCAGCCTACAATAGCAATCAGCCCCAGCATTTT
clone_size: -; v_call: TRBV5-1; d_call: -; j_call: TRBJ2-3; cdr3_aa: CASSLRDMDTQYF; cdr3_nt: TGCGCCAGCAGTCTCAGAGACATGGATACGCAGTATTTT
clone_size: -; v_call: TRBV6-6; d_call: TRBD1; j_call: TRBJ1-1; cdr3_aa: CASSYPRQGLGWTEAFF; cdr3_nt: TGTGCCAGCAGTTACCCCCGACAGGGATTGGGGTGGACTGAAGCTTTCTTT
clone_size: few; v_call: TRBV28; d_call: -; j_call: TRBJ1-5; cdr3_aa: CASSLSRIWGEPQHF; cdr3_nt: TGTGCCAGCAGTTTATCCCGGATCTGGGGAGAACCCCAGCATTTT
clone_size: -; v_call: TRBV7-4; d_call: -; j_call: TRBJ1-3; cdr3_aa: CASSRREFSGNTIYF; cdr3_nt: TGTGCCAGCAGCCGACGGGAGTTCTCTGGAAACACCATATATTTT
clone_size: -; v_call: TRBV7-2; d_call: TRBD2; j_call: TRBJ2-1; cdr3_aa: CASSLDGTSGRINEQFF; cdr3_nt: TGTGCCAGCAGCTTAGATGGGACTAGCGGGAGAATCAATGAGCAGTTCTTC
clone_size: -; v_call: TRBV5-1; d_call: -; j_call: TRBJ2-1; cdr3_aa: CASSLSGGVTYNEQFF; cdr3_nt: TGCGCCAGCAGCTTGTCCGGCGGGGTTACCTACAATGAGCAGTTCTTC
clone_size: -; v_call: TRBV29-1; d_call: -; j_call: TRBJ2-7; cdr3_aa: CSVASGSSYEQYF; cdr3_nt: TGCAGCGTTGCGAGCGGTTCCTCCTACGAGCAGTACTTC
clone_size: -; v_call: TRBV7-2; d_call: -; j_call: TRBJ2-3; cdr3_aa: CASSWRWGGVQTQYF; cdr3_nt: TGTGCCAGCAGCTGGCGGTGGGGCGGTGTTCAGACGCAGTATTTT
clone_size: -; v_call: TRBV7-2; d_call: -; j_call: TRBJ2-2; cdr3_aa: CASSLVFWQDTGELFF; cdr3_nt: -